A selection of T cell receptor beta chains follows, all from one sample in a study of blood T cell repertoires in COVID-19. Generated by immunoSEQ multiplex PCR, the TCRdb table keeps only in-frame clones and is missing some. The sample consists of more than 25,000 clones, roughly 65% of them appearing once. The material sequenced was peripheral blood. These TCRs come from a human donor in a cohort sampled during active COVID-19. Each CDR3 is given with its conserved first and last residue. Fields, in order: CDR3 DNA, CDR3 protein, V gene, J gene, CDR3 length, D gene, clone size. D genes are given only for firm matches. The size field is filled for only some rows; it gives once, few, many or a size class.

CDR3 DNA: TGTGCCAGCAGCCTCGACTCTACCTCCTACAATGAGCAGTTCTTC
CDR3 protein: CASSLDSTSYNEQFF
V gene: TRBV4-2
J gene: TRBJ2-1
CDR3 length: 15
D gene: NA
clone size: NA

CDR3 DNA: TGTGCCAGCAGTTTAGTTTCAGGCTACGAGCAGTACTTC
CDR3 protein: CASSLVSGYEQYF
V gene: TRBV12-3/TRBV12-4
J gene: TRBJ2-7
CDR3 length: 13
D gene: NA
clone size: NA

CDR3 DNA: TGTGCCAGCTCACCCTCTACAGGGACGGTATATTATGGCTACACCTTC
CDR3 protein: CASSPSTGTVYYGYTF
V gene: TRBV18
J gene: TRBJ1-2
CDR3 length: 16
D gene: NA
clone size: NA

CDR3 DNA: TGTGCCAGCAGTTACCACGTTACAGGGATGAACACTGAAGCTTTCTTT
CDR3 protein: CASSYHVTGMNTEAFF
V gene: TRBV6-2/TRBV6-3
J gene: TRBJ1-1
CDR3 length: 16
D gene: NA
clone size: NA

CDR3 DNA: TGTGCCAGCAGCGACCCGGGACAGGGGTGGAATGAGCAGTTCTTC
CDR3 protein: CASSDPGQGWNEQFF
V gene: TRBV5-4
J gene: TRBJ2-1
CDR3 length: 15
D gene: TRBD1
clone size: NA

CDR3 DNA: TGTGCCAGCAGCCCCGGGACTAGCGTTCTGGGGGAGCAGTACTTC
CDR3 protein: CASSPGTSVLGEQYF
V gene: TRBV7-2
J gene: TRBJ2-7
CDR3 length: 15
D gene: TRBD2
clone size: NA

CDR3 DNA: TGTGCCAGCAGTGAACTGGGGGGAGAAAAACTGTTTTTT
CDR3 protein: CASSELGGEKLFF
V gene: TRBV2
J gene: TRBJ1-4
CDR3 length: 13
D gene: NA
clone size: NA

CDR3 DNA: TGCGCCAGCAGCTTGGCGTCAGGGGACAATCAGCCCCAGCATTTT
CDR3 protein: CASSLASGDNQPQHF
V gene: TRBV5-1
J gene: TRBJ1-5
CDR3 length: 15
D gene: NA
clone size: NA

CDR3 DNA: TGTGCCAGCAGCCAGCAAACCGGACTCACCGGGGAGCTGTTTTTT
CDR3 protein: CASSQQTGLTGELFF
V gene: TRBV7-9
J gene: TRBJ2-2
CDR3 length: 15
D gene: NA
clone size: many

CDR3 DNA: TGTGCCAGCAGCACCGGGACTAGTGCGGGGGGAAATGAGCAGTTCTTC
CDR3 protein: CASSTGTSAGGNEQFF
V gene: TRBV7-6
J gene: TRBJ2-1
CDR3 length: 16
D gene: TRBD2
clone size: NA

CDR3 DNA: TGTGCCAGCAGTTTGGGACAGATCCAAGGCTACGAGCAGTACTTC
CDR3 protein: CASSLGQIQGYEQYF
V gene: TRBV27
J gene: TRBJ2-7
CDR3 length: 15
D gene: TRBD1
clone size: NA

CDR3 DNA: TGTGCCAGCACTGGAGGGACAGGGGGCAACCCTGAAGCTTTCTTT
CDR3 protein: CASTGGTGGNPEAFF
V gene: TRBV28
J gene: TRBJ1-1
CDR3 length: 15
D gene: TRBD1
clone size: NA

CDR3 DNA: TGTGCCAGCGCATCGGGGCTAGCGGGGGGGCGGACAGATACGCAGTATTTT
CDR3 protein: CASASGLAGGRTDTQYF
V gene: TRBV5-4
J gene: TRBJ2-3
CDR3 length: 17
D gene: TRBD2
clone size: NA

CDR3 DNA: TGTGCCAGCAGCTTAGAACAGGGGACTGAAAAACTGTTTTTT
CDR3 protein: CASSLEQGTEKLFF
V gene: TRBV11-2
J gene: TRBJ1-4
CDR3 length: 14
D gene: TRBD1
clone size: NA